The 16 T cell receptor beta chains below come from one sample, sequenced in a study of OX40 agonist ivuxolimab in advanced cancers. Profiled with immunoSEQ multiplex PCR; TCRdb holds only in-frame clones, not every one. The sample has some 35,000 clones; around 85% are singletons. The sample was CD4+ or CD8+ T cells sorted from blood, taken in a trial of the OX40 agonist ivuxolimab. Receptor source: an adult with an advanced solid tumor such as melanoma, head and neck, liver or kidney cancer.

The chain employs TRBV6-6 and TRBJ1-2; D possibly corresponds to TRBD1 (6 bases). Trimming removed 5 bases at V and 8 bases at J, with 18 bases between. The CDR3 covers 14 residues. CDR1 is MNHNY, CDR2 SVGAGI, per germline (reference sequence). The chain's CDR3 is CASSTTGYSGGYTF. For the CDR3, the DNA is TGTGCCAGCAGTACTACAGGGTACAGCGGAGGCTACACCTTC.

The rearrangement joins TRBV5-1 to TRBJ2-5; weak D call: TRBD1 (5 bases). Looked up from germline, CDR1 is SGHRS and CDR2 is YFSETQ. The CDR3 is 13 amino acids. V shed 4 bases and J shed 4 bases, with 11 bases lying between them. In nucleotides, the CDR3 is TGCGCCAGCAGCAGGCAGGGTCGAGAGACCCAGTACTTC. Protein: CASSRQGRETQYF.

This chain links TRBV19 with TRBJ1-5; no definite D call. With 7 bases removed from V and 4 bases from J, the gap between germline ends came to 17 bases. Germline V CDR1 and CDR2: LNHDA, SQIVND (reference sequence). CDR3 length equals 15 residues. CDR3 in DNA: TGTGCCAGTAAAGTAGCCGGCTGGGGAAATCAGCCCCAGCATTTT. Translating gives CASKVAGWGNQPQHF.

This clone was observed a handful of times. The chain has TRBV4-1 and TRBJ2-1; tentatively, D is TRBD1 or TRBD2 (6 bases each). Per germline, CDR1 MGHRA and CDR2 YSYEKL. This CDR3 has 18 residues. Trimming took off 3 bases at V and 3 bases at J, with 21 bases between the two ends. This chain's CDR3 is CASSHLPVVGGLYNEQFF. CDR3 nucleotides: TGCGCCAGCAGCCACCTACCAGTAGTCGGGGGCCTCTACAATGAGCAGTTCTTC.

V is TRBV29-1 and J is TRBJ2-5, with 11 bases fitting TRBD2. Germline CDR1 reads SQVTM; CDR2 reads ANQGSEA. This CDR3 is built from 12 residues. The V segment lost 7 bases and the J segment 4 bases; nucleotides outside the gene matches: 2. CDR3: CSGTSGGETQYF. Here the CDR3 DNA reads TGCAGCGGAACTAGCGGGGGAGAGACCCAGTACTTC.

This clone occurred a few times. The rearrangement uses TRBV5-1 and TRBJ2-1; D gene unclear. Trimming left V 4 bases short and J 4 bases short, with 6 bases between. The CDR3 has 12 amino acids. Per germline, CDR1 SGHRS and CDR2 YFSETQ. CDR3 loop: CASSTRYNEQFF. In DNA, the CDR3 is TGCGCCAGCAGCACTCGGTACAATGAGCAGTTCTTC.

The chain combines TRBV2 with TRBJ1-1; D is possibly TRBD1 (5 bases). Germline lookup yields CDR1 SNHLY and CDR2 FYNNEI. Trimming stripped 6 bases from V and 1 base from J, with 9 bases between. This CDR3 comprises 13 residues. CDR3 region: CASSLDRNTEAFF. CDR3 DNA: TGTGCCAGCAGCCTTGACAGGAACACTGAAGCTTTCTTT.

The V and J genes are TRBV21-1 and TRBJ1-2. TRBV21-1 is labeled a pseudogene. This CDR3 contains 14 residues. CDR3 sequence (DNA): TGTGCCAGCAGCAATAACGGCCCAGAGGATGGCTACACCTTC. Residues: CASSNNGPEDGYTF.

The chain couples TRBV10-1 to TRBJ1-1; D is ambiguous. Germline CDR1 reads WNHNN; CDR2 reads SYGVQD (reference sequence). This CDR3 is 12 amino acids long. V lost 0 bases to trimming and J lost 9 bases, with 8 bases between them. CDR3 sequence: CASSESTSQAFF. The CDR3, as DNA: TGCGCCAGCAGTGAGTCGACATCTCAAGCTTTCTTT.

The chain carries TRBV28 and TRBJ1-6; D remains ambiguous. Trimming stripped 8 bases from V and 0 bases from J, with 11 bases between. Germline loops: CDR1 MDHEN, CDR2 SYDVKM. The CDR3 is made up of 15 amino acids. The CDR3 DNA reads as TGTGCCAGCCGGCCAGCGAGCTCCTATAATTCACCCCTCCACTTT. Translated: CASRPASSYNSPLHF.

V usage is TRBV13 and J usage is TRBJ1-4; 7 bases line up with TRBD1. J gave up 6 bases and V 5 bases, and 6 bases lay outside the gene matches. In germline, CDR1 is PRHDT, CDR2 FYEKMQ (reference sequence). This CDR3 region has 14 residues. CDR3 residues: CASSNRDRDEKLFF. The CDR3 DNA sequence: TGTGCCAGCAGCAACCGGGACAGAGATGAAAAACTGTTTTTT.

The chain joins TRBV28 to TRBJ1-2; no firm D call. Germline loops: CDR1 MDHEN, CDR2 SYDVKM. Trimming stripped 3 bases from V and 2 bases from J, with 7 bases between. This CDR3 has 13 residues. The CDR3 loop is CASSLEQNYGYTF. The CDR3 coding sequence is TGTGCCAGCAGTTTGGAACAGAACTATGGCTACACCTTC.

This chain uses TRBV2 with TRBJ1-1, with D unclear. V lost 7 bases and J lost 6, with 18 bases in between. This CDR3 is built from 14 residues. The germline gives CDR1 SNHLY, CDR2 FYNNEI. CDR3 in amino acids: CASTGPRESAEAFF. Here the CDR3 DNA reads TGTGCCAGCACCGGACCCCGGGAAAGCGCTGAAGCTTTCTTT.

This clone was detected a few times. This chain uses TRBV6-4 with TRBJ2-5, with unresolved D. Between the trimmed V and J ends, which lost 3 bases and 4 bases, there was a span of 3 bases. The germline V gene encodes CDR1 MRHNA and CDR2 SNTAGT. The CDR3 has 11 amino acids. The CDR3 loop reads CASSETETQYF. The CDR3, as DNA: TGTGCCAGCAGTGAAACAGAGACCCAGTACTTC.

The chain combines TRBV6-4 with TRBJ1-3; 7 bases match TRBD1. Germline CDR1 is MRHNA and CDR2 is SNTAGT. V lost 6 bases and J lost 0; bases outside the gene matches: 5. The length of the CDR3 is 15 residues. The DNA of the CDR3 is TGTGCCAGCAGCGTAGAGGGGGCCTCTGGAAACACCATATATTTT. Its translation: CASSVEGASGNTIYF.

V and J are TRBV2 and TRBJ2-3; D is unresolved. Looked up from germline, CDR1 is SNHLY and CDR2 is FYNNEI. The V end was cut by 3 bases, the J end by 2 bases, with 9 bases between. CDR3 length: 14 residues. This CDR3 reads CASSDNTNTDTQYF. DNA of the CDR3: TGTGCCAGCAGTGACAACACAAACACAGATACGCAGTATTTT.